This TCR beta chain appears in the sequencing data of a study of graft-versus-host responses after intestinal transplantation (dated by TCRdb to about 2021). For the wider study: Multivisceral, liver-intestinal, or isolated intestinal transplants were received by the recipients. Every recipient was given anti-thymocyte globulin induction, then maintenance tacrolimus and steroids for 2 to 3 years. After intestinal transplantation, graft-versus-host and host-versus-graft alloreactive T cell clones in the graft, circulation and bone marrow were tracked using bulk TCR-beta CDR3 sequencing. Alloreactive clones were identified by sequencing pre-transplant mixed lymphocyte reaction products and comparing these products with unstimulated pre-transplant donor and recipient T cells. Of the 20 to 30 intestinal transplant recipients enrolled in the cohort, one of whom was a retransplant, a few patients without pretransplant specimens were excluded. Donor T cell macrochimerism was defined as a peak of at least 4% donor T cells among recipient peripheral blood mononuclear cells. Instead of going to the commercial service, samples from a few later patients were sequenced in-house on an Illumina MiSeq and processed with MiXCR. Study-wide findings and limitations: High GvH to HvG T cell clonal ratios were observed in the allografts of patients with donor T cell macrochimerism. The relatively low number and heterogeneity of intestinal transplant patients limited the conclusions. Early after transplant, peak levels of circulating GvH clones were associated with declines in HvG clones. GvH clones were detected in recipient bone marrow, and some of these GvH clones were observed earlier in ileal mucosa or blood, consistent with an intestinal mucosal origin.

Note on this clone: Its specific antigen is unknown. Base qualities are not provided; no much larger clone lies one nucleotide away.

Library preparation was by the immunoSEQ multiplex PCR assay. In most patients, genomic DNA was isolated using the Qiagen DNeasy Blood and Tissue Kit and sent frozen to Adaptive Biotechnologies for TCR sequencing. Adaptive Biotechnologies carried out high-throughput TCR-beta CDR3 sequencing of genomic DNA for most patients. In the paper's pipeline: TCR sequencing data were retrieved from Adaptive's ImmunoSEQ software for some 17 patients, whereas a few other patients were processed with MiXCR and VDJtools. To correct CD4 versus CD8 sorting errors, any sequence found in both subsets at a frequency ratio below 5:1 was removed. CDR3 nucleotide sequences shared between donor and recipient were removed because their origin could not be assigned. At least 2-fold expansion over unstimulated cells and a minimum CFSE-low frequency of 0.002% (template counts) or 0.001% (read counts) were required for clones to be classified as alloreactive. Mappable clones were those detected in sequenced pre-transplant spleen, lymph node, or MLR CFSE-low populations of the donor or recipient. Cumulative frequency of alloreactive clones was calculated as a percentage of all sequences weighted by copy number. In its TCRdb copy, this immuneACCESS table keeps in-frame sequences only and misses some clones. Where compared with another copy, unresolved V genes explain less than half of these, and the others have no known cause. That table supplies the V and J calls and clone size; D and trimming were determined from the DNA. The sample table shows some 120,000 clones, and roughly nine tenths are seen once. Of the sample, around 0.16% falls within the top ten clones.

Per the publication, the time point label means: cells obtained before transplantation from donor or recipient. CD3+CD4+ and CD3+CD8+ populations were FACS-sorted from unstimulated pre-transplant donor and recipient cells taken from spleen or lymph nodes. This receptor was obtained from a human donor who received an intestinal transplant. The sequencing here drew on unstimulated CD4+ T cells sorted from spleen or lymph node cells, taken before intestinal transplant.

The nucleotide sequence reads as follows: TGTGCCTGGAGCGTCAGTCCCTACGAGCAGTACTTC. Translated, this gives CAWSVSPYEQYF. The chain is assembled from TRBV30 and TRBJ2-7; confidence is insufficient to name the D gene. The V end loses 3 bases and the J end loses 2 bases, and a stretch of 8 bases separates them. The CDR3 goes from the cysteine to the phenylalanine over 12 residues. CDR3 DNA only is kept here, 36 bases in frame from base 1. CDR1 and CDR2, per the germline V gene (reference sequence), are GTSNPN and SVGIG. The full variable domain, completed from the reference TRBV30 and TRBJ2-7 proteins outside the CDR3, reads SQTIHQWPATLVQPVGSPLSLECTVEGTSNPNLYWYRQAAGRGLQLLFYSVGIGQISSEVPQNLSASRPQDRQFILSSKKLLLSDSGFYLCAWSVSPYEQYFGPGTRLTVT.